Sequencing of this T cell receptor beta chain was carried out in a study of identical twins. TCRdb re-called the 5' RACE reads through MiXCR, storing one row per CDR3 protein. The data contain around 570,000 distinct CDR3 sequences, more than 9% of them singletons. This CDR3 region has 15 residues. V lost 3 bases, J lost 0 bases, and 12 bases lay in between. In germline, CDR1 is SQVTM, CDR2 ANQGSEA. The same data also went into a second study, on yellow fever vaccine responses in identical twins.

The sample taken for sequencing was PBMCs. The chain uses TRBV29-1 and TRBJ2-1, with TRBD2 as a possible D gene (5 bases). The TCR comes from a woman in her late teens or twenties in good health. The CDR3 DNA sequence: TGCAGCGTTGAGGGAGCGTCCCGCTCCTACAATGAGCAGTTCTTC. The encoded protein is CSVEGASRSYNEQFF.